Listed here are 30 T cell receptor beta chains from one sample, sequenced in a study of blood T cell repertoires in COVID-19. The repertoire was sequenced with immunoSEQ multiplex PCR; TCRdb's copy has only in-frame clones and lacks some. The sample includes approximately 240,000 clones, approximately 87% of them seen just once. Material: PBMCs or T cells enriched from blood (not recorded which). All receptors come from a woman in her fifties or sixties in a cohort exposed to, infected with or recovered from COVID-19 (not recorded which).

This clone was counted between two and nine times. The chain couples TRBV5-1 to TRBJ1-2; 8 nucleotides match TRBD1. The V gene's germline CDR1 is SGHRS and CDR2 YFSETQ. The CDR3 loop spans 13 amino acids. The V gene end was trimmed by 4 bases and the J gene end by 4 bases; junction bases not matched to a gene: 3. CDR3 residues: CASSADRGYGYTF. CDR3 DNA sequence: TGCGCCAGCAGCGCCGACAGGGGCTATGGCTACACCTTC.

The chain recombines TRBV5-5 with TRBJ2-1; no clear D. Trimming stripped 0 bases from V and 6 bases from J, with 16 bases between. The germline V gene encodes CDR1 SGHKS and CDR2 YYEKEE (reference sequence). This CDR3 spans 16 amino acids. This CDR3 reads CASSLGLRLWSNEQFF. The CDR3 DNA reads TGTGCCAGCAGCTTGGGTCTACGATTGTGGAGCAATGAGCAGTTCTTC.

The chain's CDR3 is CASSVLLWNTEAFF. CDR3 in DNA: TGTGCCAGCAGCGTCCTCCTGTGGAACACTGAAGCTTTCTTT. V and J are TRBV5-5 and TRBJ1-1; D gene ambiguous. This CDR3 spans 14 amino acids. Germline values: CDR1 SGHKS, CDR2 YYEKEE (reference sequence). Trimming left V 4 bases short and J 1 base short, with 11 bases between.

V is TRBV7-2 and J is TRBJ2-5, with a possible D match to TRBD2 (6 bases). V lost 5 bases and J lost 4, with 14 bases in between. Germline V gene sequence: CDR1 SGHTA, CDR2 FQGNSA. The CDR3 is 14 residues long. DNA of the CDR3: TGTGCCAGCAGCCAAAGGGGACTTATAGAGACCCAGTACTTC. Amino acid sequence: CASSQRGLIETQYF. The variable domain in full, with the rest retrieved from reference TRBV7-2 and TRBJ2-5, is GAGVSQSPSNKVTEKGKDVELRCDPISGHTALYWYRQSLGQGLEFLIYFQGNSAPDKSGLPSDRFSAERTGGSVSTLTIQRTQQEDSAVYLCASSQRGLIETQYFGPGTRLLVL.

The CDR3 is CASSPGQAGTVFF. CDR3 nucleotide sequence: TGTGCCAGCAGCCCCGGACAGGCGGGCACAGTTTTTTTT. The chain recombines TRBV7-2 with TRBJ1-4; 7 bases are shared with TRBD1. Germline lookup yields CDR1 SGHTA and CDR2 FQGNSA. The CDR3 is 13 amino acids. Losses at the gene ends were 5 bases for V and 17 bases for J; bases not matched to a gene: 14.

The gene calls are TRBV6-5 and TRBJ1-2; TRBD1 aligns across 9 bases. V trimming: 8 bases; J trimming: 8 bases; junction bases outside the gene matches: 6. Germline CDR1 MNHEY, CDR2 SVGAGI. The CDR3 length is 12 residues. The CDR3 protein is CASGQGMVGYTF. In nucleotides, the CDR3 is TGTGCCAGCGGACAGGGGATGGTCGGCTACACCTTC.

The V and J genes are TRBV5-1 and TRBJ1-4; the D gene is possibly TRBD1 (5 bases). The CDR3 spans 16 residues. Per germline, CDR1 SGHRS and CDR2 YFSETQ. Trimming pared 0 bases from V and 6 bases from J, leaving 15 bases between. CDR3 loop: CASSLANRGGDEKLFF. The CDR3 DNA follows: TGCGCCAGCAGCTTGGCCAATCGGGGCGGGGATGAAAAACTGTTTTTT.

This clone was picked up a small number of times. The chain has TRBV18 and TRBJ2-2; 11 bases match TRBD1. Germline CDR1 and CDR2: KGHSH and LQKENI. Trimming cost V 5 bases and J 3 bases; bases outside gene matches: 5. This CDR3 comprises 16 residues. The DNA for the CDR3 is TGTGCCAGCTCAATCGGACAGGGGGCGGACACCGGGGAGCTGTTTTTT. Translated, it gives CASSIGQGADTGELFF.

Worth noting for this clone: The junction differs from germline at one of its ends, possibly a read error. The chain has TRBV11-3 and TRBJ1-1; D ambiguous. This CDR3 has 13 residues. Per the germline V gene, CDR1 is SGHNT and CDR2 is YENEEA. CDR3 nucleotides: TGTGCCAGCAGCCGCCGACTGAATACTGAAGCTTTCTTT. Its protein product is CASSRRLNTEAFF.

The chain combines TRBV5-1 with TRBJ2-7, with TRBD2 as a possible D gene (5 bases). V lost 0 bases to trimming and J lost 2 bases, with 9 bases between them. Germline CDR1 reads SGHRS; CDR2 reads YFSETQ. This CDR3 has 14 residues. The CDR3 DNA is TGCGCCAGCAGCTTGGGTCCGGGGACCTACGAGCAGTACTTC. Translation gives CASSLGPGTYEQYF.

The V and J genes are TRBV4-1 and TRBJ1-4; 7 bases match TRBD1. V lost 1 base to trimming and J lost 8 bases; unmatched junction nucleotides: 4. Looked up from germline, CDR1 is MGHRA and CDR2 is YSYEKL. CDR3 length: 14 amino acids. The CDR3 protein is CASSQGQGWEKLFF. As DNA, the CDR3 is TGCGCCAGCAGCCAAGGACAGGGATGGGAAAAACTGTTTTTT.

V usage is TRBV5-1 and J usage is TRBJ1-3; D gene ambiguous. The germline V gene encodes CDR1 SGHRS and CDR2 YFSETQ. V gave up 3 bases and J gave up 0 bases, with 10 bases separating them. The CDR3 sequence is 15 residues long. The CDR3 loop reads CASSWGGYSGNTIYF. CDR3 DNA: TGCGCCAGCAGCTGGGGAGGATACTCTGGAAACACCATATATTTT.

The CDR3 region is CASRAGIGELFF. As DNA, the CDR3 is TGTGCCAGCAGGGCAGGGATCGGGGAGCTGTTTTTT. The chain carries TRBV12-3 or TRBV12-4 and TRBJ2-2; weak D call: TRBD1 (5 bases). This CDR3 region has 12 residues. V gave up 6 bases and J gave up 7 bases, with 9 bases separating them.

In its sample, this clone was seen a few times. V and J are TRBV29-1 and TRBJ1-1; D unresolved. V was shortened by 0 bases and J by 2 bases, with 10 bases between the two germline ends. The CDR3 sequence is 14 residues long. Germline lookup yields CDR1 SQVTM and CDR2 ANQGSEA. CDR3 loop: CSVEDGLFNTEAFF. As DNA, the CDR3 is TGCAGCGTTGAAGATGGGCTTTTTAACACTGAAGCTTTCTTT.

DNA for the CDR3: TGTGCCAGCAGCAACGGACAGGGAAGGGGCTACACCTTC. This codes for CASSNGQGRGYTF. The rearrangement joins TRBV7-3 to TRBJ1-2; 8 positions agree with TRBD1. The V gene end was trimmed by 5 bases and the J gene end by 8 bases; junction bases not matched to a gene: 7. Per the germline V gene, CDR1 is SGHTA and CDR2 is FQGTGA. There are 13 residues in the CDR3.

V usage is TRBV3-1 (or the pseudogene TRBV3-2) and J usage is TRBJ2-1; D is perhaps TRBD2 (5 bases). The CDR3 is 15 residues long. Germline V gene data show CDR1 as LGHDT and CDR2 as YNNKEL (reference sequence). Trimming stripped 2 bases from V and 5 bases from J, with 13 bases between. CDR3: CASSQQAVINNEQFF. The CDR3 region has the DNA TGTGCCAGCAGCCAACAAGCGGTTATTAACAATGAGCAGTTCTTC.

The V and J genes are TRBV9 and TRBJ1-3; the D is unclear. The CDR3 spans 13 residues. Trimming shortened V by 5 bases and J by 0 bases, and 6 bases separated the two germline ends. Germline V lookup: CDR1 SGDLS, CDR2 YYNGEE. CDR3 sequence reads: CASSEGSGNTIYF. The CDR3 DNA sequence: TGTGCCAGCAGTGAGGGCTCTGGAAACACCATATATTTT.

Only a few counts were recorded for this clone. The CDR3 loop is CASQQSHNSPLHF. CDR3 DNA: TGTGCCAGTCAACAGAGTCATAATTCACCCCTCCACTTT. The rearrangement joins TRBV2 to TRBJ1-6; D remains ambiguous. CDR1 and CDR2 from the germline V gene are SNHLY and FYNNEI. The CDR3 runs to 13 residues. V was cut by 9 bases and J by 5 bases, with 11 bases left in between. The complete variable domain, with remaining parts taken from reference TRBV2 and TRBJ1-6, reads EPEVTQTPSHQVTQMGQEVILRCVPISNHLYFYWYRQILGQKVEFLVSFYNNEISEKSEIFDDQFSVERPDGSNFTLKIRSTKLEDSAMYFCASQQSHNSPLHFGNGTRLTVT.

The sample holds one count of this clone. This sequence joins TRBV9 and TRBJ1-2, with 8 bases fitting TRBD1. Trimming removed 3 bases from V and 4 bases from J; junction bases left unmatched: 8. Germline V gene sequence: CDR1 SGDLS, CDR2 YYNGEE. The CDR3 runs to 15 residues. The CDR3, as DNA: TGTGCCAGCAGCGCCCAGGGGGCGGAAGGCTATGGCTACACCTTC. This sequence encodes CASSAQGAEGYGYTF.

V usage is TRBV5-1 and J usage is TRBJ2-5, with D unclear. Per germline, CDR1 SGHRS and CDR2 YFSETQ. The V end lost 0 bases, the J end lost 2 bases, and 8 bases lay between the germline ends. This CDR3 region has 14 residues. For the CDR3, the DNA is TGCGCCAGCAGCTTGGAAGGCAGGCAAGAGACCCAGTACTTC. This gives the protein CASSLEGRQETQYF.

CDR3 DNA sequence: TGTGCCAGCAGCTTGGGACTAGCTTTAGAGACCCAGTACTTC. The encoded protein is CASSLGLALETQYF. This chain links TRBV5-4 with TRBJ2-5, with TRBD2 identical over 7 bases. The V and J ends lost 0 bases and 4 bases, in that order; junction bases with no gene match: 3. Germline CDR1 and CDR2: SGHNT and YYREEE (reference sequence). The CDR3 sequence is 14 residues long.

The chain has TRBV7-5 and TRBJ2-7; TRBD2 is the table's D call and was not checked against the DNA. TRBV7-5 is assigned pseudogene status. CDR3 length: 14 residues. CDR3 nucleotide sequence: TGTGCCAGAAGCTTAGGTGGCGGATACTACGAGCAGTACTTC. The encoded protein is CARSLGGGYYEQYF.

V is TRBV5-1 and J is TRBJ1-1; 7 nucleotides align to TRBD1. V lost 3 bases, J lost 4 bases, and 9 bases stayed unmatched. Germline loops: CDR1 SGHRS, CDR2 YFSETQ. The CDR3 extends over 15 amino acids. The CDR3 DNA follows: TGCGCCAGCAGCTCTACAGGGGCGGCGGGCACTGAAGCTTTCTTT. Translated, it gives CASSSTGAAGTEAFF.

DNA for the CDR3: TGTGCCAGCTCACGGCGGACAGGCGAATCCTACGAGCAGTACTTC. Translating gives CASSRRTGESYEQYF. The rearrangement links TRBV18 to TRBJ2-7, with TRBD1 matching 7 bases. Trimming removed 4 bases from V and 1 base from J; junction bases left unmatched: 7. There are 15 residues in the CDR3. Germline V gene lookup returns CDR1 KGHSH and CDR2 LQKENI.

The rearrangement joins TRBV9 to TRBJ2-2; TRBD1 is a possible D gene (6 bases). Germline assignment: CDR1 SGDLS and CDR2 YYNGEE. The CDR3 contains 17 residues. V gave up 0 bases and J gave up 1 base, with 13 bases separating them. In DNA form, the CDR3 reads TGTGCCAGCAGCGTAGGGAGAGGACAGAAGAACACCGGGGAGCTGTTTTTT. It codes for CASSVGRGQKNTGELFF.

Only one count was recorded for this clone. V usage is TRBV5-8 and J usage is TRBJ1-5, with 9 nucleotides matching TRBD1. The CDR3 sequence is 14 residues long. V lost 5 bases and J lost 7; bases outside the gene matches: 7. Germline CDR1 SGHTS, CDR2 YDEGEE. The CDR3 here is CASRAGQGYQPQHF. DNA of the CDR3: TGTGCCAGCAGGGCGGGACAGGGATACCAGCCCCAGCATTTT.

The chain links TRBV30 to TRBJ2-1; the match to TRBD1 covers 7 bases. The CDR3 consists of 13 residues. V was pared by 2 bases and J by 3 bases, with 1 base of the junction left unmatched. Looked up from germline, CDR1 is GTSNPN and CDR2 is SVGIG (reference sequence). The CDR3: CAWSSGGYNEQFF. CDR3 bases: TGTGCCTGGAGTTCAGGGGGCTACAATGAGCAGTTCTTC. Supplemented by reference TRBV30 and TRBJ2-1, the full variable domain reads SQTIHQWPATLVQPVGSPLSLECTVEGTSNPNLYWYRQAAGRGLQLLFYSVGIGQISSEVPQNLSASRPQDRQFILSSKKLLLSDSGFYLCAWSSGGYNEQFFGPGTRLTVL.

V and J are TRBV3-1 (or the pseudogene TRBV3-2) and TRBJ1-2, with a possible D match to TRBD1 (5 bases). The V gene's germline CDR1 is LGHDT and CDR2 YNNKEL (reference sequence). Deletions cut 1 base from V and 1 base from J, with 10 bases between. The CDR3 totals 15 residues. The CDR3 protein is CASSQAWGLNYGYTF. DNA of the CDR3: TGTGCCAGCAGCCAAGCGTGGGGCCTTAACTATGGCTACACCTTC.

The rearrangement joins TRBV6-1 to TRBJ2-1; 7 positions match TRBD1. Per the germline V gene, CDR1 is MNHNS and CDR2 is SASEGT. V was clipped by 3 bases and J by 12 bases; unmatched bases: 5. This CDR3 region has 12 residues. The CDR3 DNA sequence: TGTGCCAGCAGTGAGAACAGGGGTAGGCAGTTCTTC. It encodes CASSENRGRQFF.

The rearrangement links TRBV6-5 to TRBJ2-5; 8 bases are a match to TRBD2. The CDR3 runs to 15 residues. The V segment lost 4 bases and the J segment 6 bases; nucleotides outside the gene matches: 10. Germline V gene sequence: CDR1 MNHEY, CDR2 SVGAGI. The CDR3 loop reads CASSSQGGGQKTQYF. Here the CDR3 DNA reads TGTGCCAGCAGTTCCCAGGGCGGGGGGCAGAAGACCCAGTACTTC.